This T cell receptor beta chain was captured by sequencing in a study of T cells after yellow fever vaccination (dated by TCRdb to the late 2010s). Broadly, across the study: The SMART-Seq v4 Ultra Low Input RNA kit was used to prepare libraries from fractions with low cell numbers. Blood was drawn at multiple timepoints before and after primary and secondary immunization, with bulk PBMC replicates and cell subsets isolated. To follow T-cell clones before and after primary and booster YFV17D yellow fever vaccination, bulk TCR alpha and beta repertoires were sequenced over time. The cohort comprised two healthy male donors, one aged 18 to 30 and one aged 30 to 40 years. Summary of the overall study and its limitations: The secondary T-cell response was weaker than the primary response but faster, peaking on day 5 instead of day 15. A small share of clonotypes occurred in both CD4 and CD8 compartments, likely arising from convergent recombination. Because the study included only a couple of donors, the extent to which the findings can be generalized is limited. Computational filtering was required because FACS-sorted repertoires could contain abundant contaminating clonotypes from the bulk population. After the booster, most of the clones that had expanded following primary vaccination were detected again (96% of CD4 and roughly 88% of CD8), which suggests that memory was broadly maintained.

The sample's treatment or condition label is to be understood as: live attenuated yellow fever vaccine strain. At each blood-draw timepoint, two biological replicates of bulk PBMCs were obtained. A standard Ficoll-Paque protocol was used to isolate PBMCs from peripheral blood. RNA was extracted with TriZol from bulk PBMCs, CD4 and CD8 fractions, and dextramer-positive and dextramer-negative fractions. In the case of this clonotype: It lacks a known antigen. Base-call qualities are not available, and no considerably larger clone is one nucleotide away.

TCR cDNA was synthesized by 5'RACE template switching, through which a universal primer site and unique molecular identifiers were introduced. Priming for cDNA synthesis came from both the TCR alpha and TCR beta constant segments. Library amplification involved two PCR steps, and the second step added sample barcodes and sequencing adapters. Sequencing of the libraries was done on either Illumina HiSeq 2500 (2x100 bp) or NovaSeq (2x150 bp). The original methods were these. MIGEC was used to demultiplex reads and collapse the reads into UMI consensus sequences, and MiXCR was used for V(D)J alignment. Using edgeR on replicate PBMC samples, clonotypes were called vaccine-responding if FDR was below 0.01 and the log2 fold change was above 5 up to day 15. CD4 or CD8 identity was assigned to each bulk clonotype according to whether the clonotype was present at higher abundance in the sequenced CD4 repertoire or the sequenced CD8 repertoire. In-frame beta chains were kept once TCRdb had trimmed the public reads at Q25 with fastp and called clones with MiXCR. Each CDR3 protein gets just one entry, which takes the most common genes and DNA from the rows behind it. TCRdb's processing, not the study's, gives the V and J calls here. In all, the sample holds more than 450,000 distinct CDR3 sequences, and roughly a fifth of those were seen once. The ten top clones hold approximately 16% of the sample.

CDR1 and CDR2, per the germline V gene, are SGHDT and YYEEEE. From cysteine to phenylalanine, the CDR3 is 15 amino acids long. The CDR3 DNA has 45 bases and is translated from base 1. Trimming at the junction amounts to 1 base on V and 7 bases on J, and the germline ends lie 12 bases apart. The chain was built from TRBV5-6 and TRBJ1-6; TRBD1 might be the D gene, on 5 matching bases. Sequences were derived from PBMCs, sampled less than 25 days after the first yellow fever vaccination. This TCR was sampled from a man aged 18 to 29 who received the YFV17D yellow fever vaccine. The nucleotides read TGTGCCAGCAGCTTGTACGGGGGAGGAAATTCACCCCTCCACTTT. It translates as CASSLYGGGNSPLHF. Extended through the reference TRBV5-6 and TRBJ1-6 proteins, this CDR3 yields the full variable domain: DAGVTQSPTHLIKTRGQQVTLRCSPKSGHDTVSWYQQALGQGPQFIFQYYEEEERQRGNFPDRFSGHQFPNYSSELNVNALLLGDSALYLCASSLYGGGNSPLHFGNGTRLTVT.